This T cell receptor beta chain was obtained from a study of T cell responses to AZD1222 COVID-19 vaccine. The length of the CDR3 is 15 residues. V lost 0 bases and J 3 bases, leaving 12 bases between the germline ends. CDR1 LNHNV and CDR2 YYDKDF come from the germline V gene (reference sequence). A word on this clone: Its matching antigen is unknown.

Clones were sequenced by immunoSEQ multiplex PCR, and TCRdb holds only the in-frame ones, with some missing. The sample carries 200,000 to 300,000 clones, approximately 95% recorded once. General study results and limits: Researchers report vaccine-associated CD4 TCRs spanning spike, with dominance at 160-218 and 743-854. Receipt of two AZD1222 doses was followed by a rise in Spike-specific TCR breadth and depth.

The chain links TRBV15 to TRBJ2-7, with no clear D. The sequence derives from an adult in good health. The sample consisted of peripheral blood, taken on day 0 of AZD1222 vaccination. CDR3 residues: CATSRDLGAFYEQYF. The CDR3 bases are TGTGCCACCAGCAGAGATTTAGGAGCATTCTACGAGCAGTACTTC. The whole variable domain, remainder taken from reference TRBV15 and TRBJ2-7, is DAMVIQNPRYQVTQFGKPVTLSCSQTLNHNVMYWYQQKSSQAPKLLFHYYDKDFNNEADTPDNFQSRRPNTSFCFLDIRSPGLGDTAMYLCATSRDLGAFYEQYFGPGTRLTVT.